The 25 T cell receptor beta chains below come from one sample, sequenced in a study of cytomegalovirus exposure and HLA in healthy donors. Researchers ran the PCR with 60 Vbeta and 13 Jbeta primers. Assay: immunoSEQ multiplex PCR; the TCRdb copy retains only in-frame clones and omits some. The sample lists approximately 100,000 clones, more than 70% occurring once. Sequencing was done on a sample of PBMCs. The receptors derive from a man aged 18 to 30 in good health and CMV-seronegative.

The V gene is TRBV5-4, the J gene TRBJ2-5; 7 bases agree with TRBD2. CDR3 size: 16 residues. V dropped 4 bases and J dropped 2; count of bases not matched to a gene: 11. Germline lookup yields CDR1 SGHNT and CDR2 YYREEE (reference sequence). The CDR3 region has the DNA TGTGCCAGCAGCCCCGGGCCGCTAGCGGCTCAAGAGACCCAGTACTTC. Residues: CASSPGPLAAQETQYF.

V gene TRBV9 combines with J gene TRBJ2-1; tentative D call: TRBD1 (5 bases). The V gene's germline CDR1 is SGDLS and CDR2 YYNGEE. V was shortened by 1 base and J by 0 bases, with 8 bases between the two germline ends. This CDR3 is 15 amino acids long. The CDR3 DNA is TGTGCCAGCAGCGTACAGGGAAACTCCTACAATGAGCAGTTCTTC. This gives the protein CASSVQGNSYNEQFF.

The genes are TRBV5-1 and TRBJ1-5; unclear D gene. The ends were cut back, 1 base at V and 6 bases at J, with 8 bases in the middle. Per germline, CDR1 SGHRS and CDR2 YFSETQ. This CDR3 is built from 13 residues. The CDR3 nucleotides are TGCGCCAGCAGCTTGAGTGGGCCTCAGCCCCAGCATTTT. Protein sequence: CASSLSGPQPQHF. Drawing the rest from reference TRBV5-1 and TRBJ1-5, the complete variable domain is KAGVTQTPRYLIKTRGQQVTLSCSPISGHRSVSWYQQTPGQGLQFLFEYFSETQRNKGNFPGRFSGRQFSNSRSEMNVSTLELGDSALYLCASSLSGPQPQHFGDGTRLSIL.

The genes are TRBV5-6 and TRBJ1-2; TRBD1 aligns across 10 bases. With V trimmed by 2 bases and J by 6 bases, 10 bases remained unmatched. Germline loops: CDR1 SGHDT, CDR2 YYEEEE. The CDR3 sequence is 16 residues long. The chain's CDR3 is CASSLLWTGGGNGYTF. For the CDR3, the DNA is TGTGCCAGCAGCTTACTCTGGACAGGGGGTGGTAATGGCTACACCTTC.

This clone was recorded once. The rearrangement joins TRBV5-1 to TRBJ2-3; TRBD2 aligns across 9 bases. There are 18 residues in the CDR3. The germline CDR1 and CDR2 sequences are SGHRS and YFSETQ. With 0 bases clipped from V and 2 bases from J, the junction kept 10 bases outside the gene matches. The CDR3 here is CASSLARDSGGFTDTQYF. The DNA for the CDR3 is TGCGCCAGCAGCTTGGCTCGTGATAGCGGGGGATTCACAGATACGCAGTATTTT. Combining the CDR3 with reference TRBV5-1 and TRBJ2-3 gives the whole variable domain KAGVTQTPRYLIKTRGQQVTLSCSPISGHRSVSWYQQTPGQGLQFLFEYFSETQRNKGNFPGRFSGRQFSNSRSEMNVSTLELGDSALYLCASSLARDSGGFTDTQYFGPGTRLTVL.

The genes are TRBV5-4 and TRBJ1-2, with D perhaps matching TRBD1 (5 bases). The CDR3 totals 13 residues. Trimming took off 4 bases at V and 2 bases at J, with 9 bases between the two ends. Germline CDR1 reads SGHNT; CDR2 reads YYREEE (reference sequence). The CDR3 DNA reads as TGTGCCAGCAGCCAGGACACCAACTATGGCTACACCTTC. Translated: CASSQDTNYGYTF.

This chain joins TRBV2 and TRBJ2-7; 8 nucleotides match TRBD1. The V gene's germline CDR1 is SNHLY and CDR2 FYNNEI. J gave up 3 bases and V 7 bases, and 5 bases lay outside the gene matches. The CDR3 consists of 13 residues. The CDR3 region has the DNA TGTGCCAGCAAGGCACAGGGGGACTACGAGCAGTACTTC. This gives the protein CASKAQGDYEQYF.

The chain employs TRBV6-5 and TRBJ2-3; 8 bases are a match to TRBD2. The CDR3 loop spans 16 amino acids. Germline V gene data show CDR1 as MNHEY and CDR2 as SVGAGI. With 2 bases clipped from V and 5 bases from J, the junction kept 9 bases outside the gene matches. This CDR3 reads CASSYPGTRGQDTQYF. The CDR3 DNA reads as TGTGCCAGCAGTTACCCGGGGACTAGAGGACAAGATACGCAGTATTTT.

The CDR3 loop reads CAWMKGITGELFF. DNA of the CDR3: TGTGCCTGGATGAAGGGGATCACCGGGGAGCTGTTTTTT. The V and J genes are TRBV30 and TRBJ2-2; D may be TRBD1 (5 bases). The CDR3 is 13 residues long. Germline V gene lookup returns CDR1 GTSNPN and CDR2 SVGIG (reference sequence). V lost 4 bases and J lost 4, with 10 bases in between.

In nucleotides, the CDR3 is TGTGCCAGCAAAAGCGGAGGAAACACCATATATTTT. Translating gives CASKSGGNTIYF. This chain uses TRBV6-5 with TRBJ1-3; D is undetermined. V was clipped by 7 bases and J by 4 bases, with 8 bases between them. The germline V gene encodes CDR1 MNHEY and CDR2 SVGAGI. The length of the CDR3 is 12 residues.

The chain combines TRBV2 with TRBJ1-2; 9 bases are shared with TRBD1. The germline gives CDR1 SNHLY, CDR2 FYNNEI. There are 16 residues in the CDR3. The J segment lost 1 base and the V segment lost 7 bases, leaving 10 bases of the junction unmatched. This CDR3 is CASKGGGQGGNYGYTF. DNA for the CDR3: TGTGCCAGCAAAGGAGGGGGACAGGGCGGTAACTATGGCTACACCTTC. The entire variable domain, with the rest obtained from reference TRBV2 and TRBJ1-2, is as follows: EPEVTQTPSHQVTQMGQEVILRCVPISNHLYFYWYRQILGQKVEFLVSFYNNEISEKSEIFDDQFSVERPDGSNFTLKIRSTKLEDSAMYFCASKGGGQGGNYGYTFGSGTRLTVV.

The chain has TRBV28 and TRBJ1-2, with D unresolved. This CDR3 comprises 13 residues. CDR1 MDHEN and CDR2 SYDVKM come from the germline V gene. Trimming left V 3 bases short and J 7 bases short, with 12 bases between. The CDR3 nucleotides are TGTGCCAGCAGTTTGGAGGCGGTAGGTGGCTACACCTTC. As protein: CASSLEAVGGYTF.

This clone was recorded only once. The rearrangement joins TRBV6-5 to TRBJ1-2; D is perhaps TRBD1 (6 bases). The CDR3 length is 15 residues. Germline CDR1 is MNHEY and CDR2 is SVGAGI. V lost 6 bases and J lost 5, with 19 bases in between. The DNA of the CDR3 is TGTGCCAGCAGCCTCGGACAGAACACAATATATGGCTACACCTTC. Its protein is CASSLGQNTIYGYTF.

V and J are TRBV6-1 and TRBJ1-5, with 8 bases fitting TRBD1. The CDR3 totals 17 residues. The junction had 7 bases not matched to a gene; V was cut back by 3 bases and J by 0 bases. Germline assignment: CDR1 MNHNS and CDR2 SASEGT. CDR3 loop: CASSDRGRGNSNQPQHF. CDR3 bases: TGTGCCAGCAGTGACAGGGGGCGCGGTAATAGCAATCAGCCCCAGCATTTT.

Comments on this clone: An end of the junction does not agree with germline; a read error may underlie this. The rearrangement uses TRBV7-9 and TRBJ1-1; D gene unclear. The germline CDR1 and CDR2 sequences are SEHNR and FQNEAQ (reference sequence). This CDR3 contains 14 residues. The CDR3 protein is CSSSFESTHTEAFF. DNA of the CDR3: TGTTCCAGCAGCTTCGAGTCTACTCACACTGAAGCTTTCTTT.

The chain carries TRBV7-9 and TRBJ1-4; D remains unclear. From germline, CDR1 is SEHNR and CDR2 FQNEAQ (reference sequence). Trimming stripped 0 bases from V and 4 bases from J, with 9 bases between. This CDR3 has 15 amino acids. The CDR3 region is CASSLARERNEKLFF. For the CDR3, the DNA is TGTGCCAGCAGCTTAGCGCGAGAGCGTAATGAAAAACTGTTTTTT. The complete variable domain, with remaining parts taken from reference TRBV7-9 and TRBJ1-4, reads DTGVSQNPRHKITKRGQNVTFRCDPISEHNRLYWYRQTLGQGPEFLTYFQNEAQLEKSRLLSDRFSAERPKGSFSTLEIQRTEQGDSAMYLCASSLARERNEKLFFGSGTQLSVL.

The chain joins TRBV19 to TRBJ2-5; 9 bases map to TRBD1. The CDR3 is 15 amino acids. Germline-derived CDR1 and CDR2 are LNHDA and SQIVND (reference sequence). V shed 5 bases, J shed 7 bases, and the junction held 11 bases outside the gene matches. The chain's CDR3 is CASSPWTGAEWTQYF. The CDR3 DNA reads as TGTGCCAGTAGTCCATGGACAGGGGCGGAGTGGACCCAGTACTTC.

The CDR3 DNA reads TGTGCCAGCAGCTTATTTGGGGGCGGGAGAACTGAAGCTTTCTTT. As protein: CASSLFGGGRTEAFF. The rearrangement links TRBV7-8 to TRBJ1-1; TRBD1 is a possible D gene (6 bases). This CDR3 is 15 amino acids long. V was trimmed by 2 bases and J by 5 bases, leaving 15 bases between them. Per the germline V gene, CDR1 is SGHVS and CDR2 is FQNEAQ. Combining the CDR3 with reference TRBV7-8 and TRBJ1-1 gives the whole variable domain GAGVSQSPRYKVAKRGQDVALRCDPISGHVSLFWYQQALGQGPEFLTYFQNEAQLDKSGLPSDRFFAERPEGSVSTLKIQRTQQEDSAVYLCASSLFGGGRTEAFFGQGTRLTVV.

This clone has only one observation. V usage is TRBV28 and J usage is TRBJ1-4; 9 positions agree with TRBD1. V shed 10 bases, J shed 2 bases, and the junction held 17 bases outside the gene matches. The germline V gene encodes CDR1 MDHEN and CDR2 SYDVKM. The CDR3 runs to 18 residues. CDR3 loop: CATFDLPGQGGTNEKLFF. CDR3 nucleotides: TGTGCCACATTTGACCTACCGGGACAGGGTGGTACTAATGAAAAACTGTTTTTT.

This clone was seen a handful of times. V usage is TRBV5-1 and J usage is TRBJ1-6; no definite D call. The germline gives CDR1 SGHRS, CDR2 YFSETQ. This CDR3 spans 12 amino acids. V was trimmed by 4 bases and J by 7 bases, leaving 6 bases between them. The DNA of the CDR3 is TGCGCCAGCAGCCTAGAAAATTCACCCCTCCACTTT. It specifies CASSLENSPLHF.

This clone has a handful of counts. The genes are TRBV4-2 and TRBJ2-7; the D is unclear. CDR1 is LGHNA, CDR2 YNFKEQ, per germline. V lost 0 bases, J lost 3 bases, and 12 bases lay in between. The CDR3 runs 15 residues. DNA of the CDR3: TGTGCCAGCAGCCAAGATTTGGGCCGCGTCTACGAGCAGTACTTC. Translation: CASSQDLGRVYEQYF.

The rearrangement uses TRBV11-2 and TRBJ2-1; the match to TRBD2 covers 10 bases. From germline, CDR1 is SGHAT and CDR2 FQNNGV. V dropped 4 bases and J dropped 5; count of bases not matched to a gene: 5. The CDR3 runs to 15 residues. This CDR3 is CASSSAGGPNNEQFF. The CDR3 bases are TGTGCCAGCAGCTCAGCGGGGGGGCCTAACAATGAGCAGTTCTTC.

V usage is TRBV12-5 and J usage is TRBJ2-7, with D unresolved. CDR1 and CDR2 from the germline V gene are LGHNT and FRNRAP. The CDR3 has 13 amino acids. The V gene lost 1 base and the J gene lost 6 bases, with 10 bases spanning the gap. The CDR3, as DNA: TGTGCTAGTGGTTTGGGCATTAGCTTCGAGCAGTACTTC. This codes for CASGLGISFEQYF.

V gene TRBV7-9 combines with J gene TRBJ1-2; D may be TRBD1 (6 bases). The CDR3 totals 15 residues. Deletions cut 0 bases from V and 4 bases from J, with 12 bases between. From germline, CDR1 is SEHNR and CDR2 FQNEAQ (reference sequence). The DNA of the CDR3 is TGTGCCAGCAGCTTAGCAGGGGGTGTTTCCTATGGCTACACCTTC. Amino acids: CASSLAGGVSYGYTF.

In nucleotides, the CDR3 is TGCGCCAGCAGTGAGTCTGGAGGGACAGATACGCAGTATTTT. This codes for CASSESGGTDTQYF. The chain is built from TRBV10-1 and TRBJ2-3; possible D gene TRBD2, 6 bases. Trimming left V 0 bases short and J 3 bases short, with 7 bases between. This CDR3 is 14 amino acids long. Germline CDR1 and CDR2: WNHNN and SYGVQD (reference sequence).